This is a list of T cell receptor beta chains from one sample in a study of blood T cell repertoires in COVID-19. Only in-frame clones appear in the TCRdb table, and some are missing; sequencing was by immunoSEQ multiplex PCR. Among 200,000 to 250,000 clones listed, 80% were seen once. The specimen sequenced was peripheral blood. These receptors all come from a human donor in a cohort sampled during active COVID-19. CDR3s include the opening cysteine and the closing phenylalanine or tryptophan. A D gene is named only where the DNA matches it firmly. Only some rows state a clone size, as once, few, many or a class for expanded clones.

v_gene	abundance	j_gene	d_gene	CDR3aa	CDR3nt
TRBV6-6	-	TRBJ1-1	-	CASSPRGSTEAFF	TGTGCCAGCAGTCCCAGGGGTAGCACTGAAGCTTTCTTT
TRBV30	-	TRBJ1-1	-	CAWGPAGLVAFF	TGTGCCTGGGGACCGGCGGGGCTGGTAGCTTTCTTT
TRBV6-6	once	TRBJ2-7	TRBD1	CASSTTGDYEQYF	TGTGCCAGCAGTACCACAGGGGACTACGAGCAGTACTTC
TRBV14	-	TRBJ1-2	TRBD1	CASSQANRGRGYTF	TGTGCCAGCAGCCAAGCGAACAGGGGGCGAGGCTACACCTTC
TRBV5-4	-	TRBJ2-3	-	CASSSRGPRDTQYF	TGTGCCAGCAGCTCGCGGGGGCCCCGGGATACGCAGTATTTT
TRBV24-1	-	TRBJ1-2	-	CATSRAGFGYGYTF	TGTGCCACCAGCAGGGCTGGATTCGGCTATGGCTACACCTTC
TRBV5-4	few	TRBJ2-2	-	CASSIDTGELFF	TGTGCCAGCAGCATAGACACCGGGGAGCTGTTTTTT
TRBV2	-	TRBJ1-1	TRBD1	CASTIQGQAHTEAFF	TGTGCCAGCACTATCCAGGGACAGGCCCACACTGAAGCTTTCTTT
TRBV25-1	-	TRBJ1-5	-	CASTPSQPQHF	TGTGCCAGCACCCCCAGTCAGCCCCAGCATTTT
TRBV6-1	-	TRBJ1-4	-	CASSERGYELFF	TGTGCCAGCAGTGAAAGGGGCTACGAACTGTTTTTT
TRBV6-2/TRBV6-3	-	TRBJ2-5	-	CASSYAVETQYF	TGTGCCAGCAGTTACGCGGTGGAGACCCAGTACTTC
TRBV9	-	TRBJ1-2	TRBD1	CASSARQGLGGYTF	TGTGCCAGCAGCGCCCGACAGGGGCTAGGCGGCTACACCTTC
TRBV2	-	TRBJ1-2	-	CASSGDTLSYGYTF	TGTGCCAGCAGTGGGGACACTCTGAGCTATGGCTACACCTTC
TRBV11-2	-	TRBJ2-3	-	CASSLGGRDADTQYF	TGTGCCAGCAGCTTAGGGGGCAGGGATGCAGATACGCAGTATTTT
TRBV27	-	TRBJ1-5	-	CASTELRGLNGNQPQHF	TGTGCCAGCACCGAACTTAGGGGACTTAATGGAAATCAGCCCCAGCATTTT
TRBV27	-	TRBJ2-7	TRBD1	CASSRLGDRGYEQYF	TGTGCCAGCAGTAGATTGGGGGACAGGGGATACGAGCAGTACTTC
TRBV7-9	-	TRBJ1-1	-	CASSPQGGHTEAFF	TGTGCCAGCAGCCCACAGGGAGGGCACACTGAAGCTTTCTTT
TRBV19	few	TRBJ2-7	-	CASSMRGWRDSSYEQYF	TGTGCCAGTAGTATGAGGGGATGGAGGGACAGTTCCTACGAGCAGTACTTC
TRBV3-1/TRBV3-2	-	TRBJ2-1	TRBD1	CASSLTGTAPNEQFF	TGTGCCAGCAGCCTAACCGGGACAGCACCCAATGAGCAGTTCTTC
TRBV11-2	-	TRBJ1-1	TRBD1	CASSSLTGVAFF	TGTGCCAGCAGCTCATTGACAGGGGTAGCTTTCTTT
TRBV6-5	-	TRBJ1-2	-	CASSYSIHQAAYGYTF	TGTGCCAGCAGTTACTCGATTCACCAGGCAGCCTATGGCTACACCTTC
TRBV5-1	-	TRBJ2-7	-	CASRPSGRLYEQYF	TGCGCCAGCAGGCCAAGTGGGCGTCTCTACGAGCAGTACTTC
TRBV5-4	-	TRBJ2-1	-	CASSLAGRVYEQFF	TGTGCCAGCAGCTTGGCGGGAAGGGTATATGAGCAGTTCTTC
TRBV7-2	-	TRBJ1-2	-	CASSPRQSGGYTF	TGTGCCAGCAGCCCCAGACAGAGTGGGGGCTACACCTTC
TRBV6-1	-	TRBJ1-6	TRBD1	CASSEGTGANSPLHF	TGTGCCAGCAGTGAGGGGACAGGGGCTAATTCACCCCTCCACTTT
TRBV11-2	-	TRBJ2-5	-	CASNRGRVETQYF	TGTGCCAGTAACCGCGGTCGGGTGGAGACCCAGTACTTC
TRBV7-9	few	TRBJ1-1	-	CASSLEGVSTEAFF	TGTGCCAGCAGCTTGGAAGGGGTTTCGACTGAAGCTTTCTTT
TRBV5-5	many	TRBJ2-1	-	CASSWGSGVGNEQFF	TGTGCCAGCAGCTGGGGGTCGGGAGTAGGCAATGAGCAGTTCTTC
TRBV7-8	once	TRBJ2-7	-	CASSLAAGKQYF	TGTGCCAGCAGCTTAGCGGCGGGAAAGCAGTACTTC
TRBV18	-	TRBJ2-1	TRBD1	CASSPFIPGGSSYNEQFF	TGTGCCAGCTCACCTTTTATCCCAGGGGGAAGCTCCTACAATGAGCAGTTCTTC
TRBV2	-	TRBJ2-3	-	CASQRNRVGTDTQYF	TGTGCCAGCCAACGTAACAGGGTCGGCACAGATACGCAGTATTTT
TRBV5-1	-	TRBJ2-1	TRBD2	CASSATSSGMGYEQFF	TGCGCCAGCAGCGCAACCTCCAGCGGGATGGGCTATGAGCAGTTCTTC
TRBV2	-	TRBJ2-5	-	CASSSSRGEETQYF	TGTGCCAGCAGTTCATCCAGGGGGGAAGAGACCCAGTACTTC
TRBV4-1	-	TRBJ2-7	TRBD2	CASSQVSGGYEQYF	TGCGCCAGCAGCCAAGTTAGCGGGGGGTACGAGCAGTACTTC
TRBV18	-	TRBJ1-5	-	CASSLDSAGDQPQHF	TGTGCCAGCTCACTGGACAGCGCCGGGGATCAGCCCCAGCATTTT
TRBV5-6	few	TRBJ2-5	TRBD2	CASSLSEGGETQYF	TGTGCCAGCAGCCTATCAGAGGGAGGGGAGACCCAGTACTTC
TRBV28	-	TRBJ2-7	-	CASSPQFYEQYF	TGTGCCAGCAGTCCCCAATTCTACGAGCAGTACTTC
TRBV2	-	TRBJ2-2	-	CASRTGTTANTGELFF	TGTGCCAGCAGGACCGGGACAACAGCGAACACCGGGGAGCTGTTTTTT
TRBV11-2	few	TRBJ1-6	-	CASSLAGGRDSPLHF	TGTGCCAGCAGCTTAGCAGGCGGGCGCGATTCACCCCTCCACTTT
TRBV15	-	TRBJ2-1	TRBD1	CATSKARGRGNSYNEQFF	TGTGCCACCAGCAAGGCCAGGGGGCGAGGAAATTCCTACAATGAGCAGTTCTTC
TRBV23-1	-	TRBJ1-2	TRBD1	CASSQLTSGQGNRYGYTF	TGCGCCAGCAGTCAACTCACCTCCGGACAGGGTAATCGCTATGGCTACACCTTC
TRBV5-1	-	TRBJ2-2	TRBD1	CASSRLPGQQNTNTGELFF	TGCGCCAGCAGCCGCCTACCGGGACAGCAAAATACTAACACCGGGGAGCTGTTTTTT
TRBV7-9	-	TRBJ2-5	TRBD2	CASTFLSGGFQETQYF	TGTGCCAGCACCTTCTTGAGCGGGGGTTTCCAAGAGACCCAGTACTTC
TRBV5-4	-	TRBJ2-7	-	CASSLRVGGSAYEQYF	TGTGCCAGCAGCTTACGCGTCGGGGGAAGTGCCTACGAGCAGTACTTC
TRBV19	-	TRBJ2-7	-	CATSRGGLYEQYF	TGTGCCACCTCGAGGGGGGGACTATACGAGCAGTACTTC
TRBV28	-	TRBJ1-2	-	CASSLALNYGYTF	TGTGCCAGCTCCCTCGCGCTAAACTATGGCTACACCTTC
TRBV30	-	TRBJ1-2	TRBD1	CAWSVFWGQGAPNYGYTF	TGTGCCTGGAGTGTATTCTGGGGACAGGGGGCGCCTAACTATGGCTACACCTTC
TRBV3-1/TRBV3-2	-	TRBJ1-1	-	CASSQATGGGTEAFF	TGTGCCAGCAGCCAAGCTACGGGCGGGGGCACTGAAGCTTTCTTT
TRBV23-1	-	TRBJ1-5	-	CASNPGAEVQPQHF	TGCGCCAGCAATCCCGGAGCAGAAGTACAGCCCCAGCATTTT
TRBV9	-	TRBJ2-1	TRBD1	CASSAPLTGLNEQFF	TGTGCCAGCAGCGCGCCTTTGACAGGGCTCAATGAGCAGTTCTTC
TRBV9	-	TRBJ2-2	TRBD1	CASSVRGAQGAAGELFF	TGTGCCAGCAGCGTAAGGGGCGCACAGGGGGCGGCCGGGGAGCTGTTTTTT
TRBV23-1	-	TRBJ1-1	-	CASSLDGHQNTEAFF	TGCGCCAGCAGTCTCGATGGACACCAGAACACTGAAGCTTTCTTT
TRBV18	-	TRBJ1-1	-	CASSLQQELNTEAFF	TGTGCCAGCTCTCTCCAACAGGAACTGAACACTGAAGCTTTCTTT
TRBV18	-	TRBJ1-1	-	CASSPKVGSGEAFF	TGTGCCAGCTCACCCAAGGTGGGGAGCGGAGAAGCTTTCTTT
TRBV19	-	TRBJ1-3	-	CASSTTGNSGNTIYF	TGTGCCAGTAGTACCACGGGGAACTCTGGAAACACCATATATTTT